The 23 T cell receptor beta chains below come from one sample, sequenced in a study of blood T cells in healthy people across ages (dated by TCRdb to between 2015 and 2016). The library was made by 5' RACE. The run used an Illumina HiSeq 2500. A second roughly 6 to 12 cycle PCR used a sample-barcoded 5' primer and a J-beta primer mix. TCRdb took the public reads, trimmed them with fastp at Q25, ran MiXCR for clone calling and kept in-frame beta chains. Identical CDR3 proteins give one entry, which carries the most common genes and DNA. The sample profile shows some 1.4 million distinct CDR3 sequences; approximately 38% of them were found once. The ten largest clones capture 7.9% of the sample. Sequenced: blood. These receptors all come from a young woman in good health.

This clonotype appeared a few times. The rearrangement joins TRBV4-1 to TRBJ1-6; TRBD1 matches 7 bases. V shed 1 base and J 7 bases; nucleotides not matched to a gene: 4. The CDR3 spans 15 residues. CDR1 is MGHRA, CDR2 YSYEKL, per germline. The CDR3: CASSQGQGQNSPLHF. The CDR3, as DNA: TGCGCCAGCAGCCAAGGACAGGGACAAAATTCACCCCTCCACTTT.

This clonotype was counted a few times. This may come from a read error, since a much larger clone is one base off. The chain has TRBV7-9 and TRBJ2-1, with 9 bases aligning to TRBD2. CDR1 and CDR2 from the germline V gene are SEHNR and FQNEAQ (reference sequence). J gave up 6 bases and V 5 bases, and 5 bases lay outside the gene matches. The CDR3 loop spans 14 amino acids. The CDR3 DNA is TGTGCCAGCAGCGTGGGGACTAGCCTCAATGAGCAGTTCTTC. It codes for CASSVGTSLNEQFF.

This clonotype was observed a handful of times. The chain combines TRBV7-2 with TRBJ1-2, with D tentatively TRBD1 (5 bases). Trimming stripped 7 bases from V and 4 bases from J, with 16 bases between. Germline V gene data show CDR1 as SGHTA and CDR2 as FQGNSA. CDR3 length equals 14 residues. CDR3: CASNLKGQIYGYTF. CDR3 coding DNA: TGTGCCAGCAACCTAAAGGGGCAGATCTATGGCTACACCTTC.

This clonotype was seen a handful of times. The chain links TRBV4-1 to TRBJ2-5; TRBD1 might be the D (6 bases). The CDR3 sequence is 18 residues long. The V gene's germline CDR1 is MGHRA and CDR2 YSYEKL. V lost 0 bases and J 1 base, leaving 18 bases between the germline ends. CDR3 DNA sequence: TGCGCCAGCAGCCAAGACTTGTCCCTGACAGGTCCCCAAGAGACCCAGTACTTC. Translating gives CASSQDLSLTGPQETQYF.

CDR3 nucleotides: TGTGCCAGCAGCCAGGAGGGGACAGGCTACGAGCAGTACTTC. Protein sequence: CASSQEGTGYEQYF. J is TRBJ2-7 and V is TRBV21-1; no DNA check was done on the table's D call, TRBD1. TRBV21-1 is labeled a pseudogene. The CDR3 spans 14 residues.

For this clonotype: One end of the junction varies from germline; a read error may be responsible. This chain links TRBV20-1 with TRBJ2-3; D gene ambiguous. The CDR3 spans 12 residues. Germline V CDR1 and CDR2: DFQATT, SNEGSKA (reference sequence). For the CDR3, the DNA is TGCAGTGCTAGAGAAGGACGTGATATGCAGTATTTT. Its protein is CSAREGRDMQYF.

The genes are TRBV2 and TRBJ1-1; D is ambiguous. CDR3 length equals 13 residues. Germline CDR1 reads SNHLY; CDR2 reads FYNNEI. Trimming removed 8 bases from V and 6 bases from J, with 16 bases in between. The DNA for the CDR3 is TGTGCCAGCTTCCCCCGGGTGCTAGCTGAAGCTTTCTTT. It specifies CASFPRVLAEAFF. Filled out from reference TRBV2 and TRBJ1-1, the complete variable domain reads EPEVTQTPSHQVTQMGQEVILRCVPISNHLYFYWYRQILGQKVEFLVSFYNNEISEKSEIFDDQFSVERPDGSNFTLKIRSTKLEDSAMYFCASFPRVLAEAFFGQGTRLTVV.

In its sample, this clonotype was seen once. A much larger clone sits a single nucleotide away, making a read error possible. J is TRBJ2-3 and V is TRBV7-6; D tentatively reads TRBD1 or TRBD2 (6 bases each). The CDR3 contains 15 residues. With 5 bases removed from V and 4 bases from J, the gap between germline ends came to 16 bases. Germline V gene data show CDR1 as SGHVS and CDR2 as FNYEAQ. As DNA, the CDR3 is TGTGCCAGCAGCCCCTACAACGGGGGCTCAGATACGCAGTATTTT. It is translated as CASSPYNGGSDTQYF.

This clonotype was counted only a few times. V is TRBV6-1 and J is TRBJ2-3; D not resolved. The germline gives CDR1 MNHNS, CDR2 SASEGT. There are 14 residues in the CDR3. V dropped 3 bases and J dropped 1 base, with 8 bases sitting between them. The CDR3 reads CASSDPAGTDTQYF. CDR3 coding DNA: TGTGCCAGCAGTGATCCGGCCGGCACAGATACGCAGTATTTT.

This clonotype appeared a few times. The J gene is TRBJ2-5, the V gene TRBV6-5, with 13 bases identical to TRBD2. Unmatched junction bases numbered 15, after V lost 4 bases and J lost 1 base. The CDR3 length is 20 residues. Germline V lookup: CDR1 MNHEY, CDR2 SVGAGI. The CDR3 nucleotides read TGTGCCAGCAGTTCCACCAGGACTAGCGGGAGTTTCCCCCTCCAAGAGACCCAGTACTTC. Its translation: CASSSTRTSGSFPLQETQYF.

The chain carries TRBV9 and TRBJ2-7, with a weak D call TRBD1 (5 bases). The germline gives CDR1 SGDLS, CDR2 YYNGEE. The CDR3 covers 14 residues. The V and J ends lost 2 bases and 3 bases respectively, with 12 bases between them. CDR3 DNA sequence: TGTGCCAGCAGCGTCGACAGCAGTCTCTACGAGCAGTACTTC. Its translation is CASSVDSSLYEQYF.

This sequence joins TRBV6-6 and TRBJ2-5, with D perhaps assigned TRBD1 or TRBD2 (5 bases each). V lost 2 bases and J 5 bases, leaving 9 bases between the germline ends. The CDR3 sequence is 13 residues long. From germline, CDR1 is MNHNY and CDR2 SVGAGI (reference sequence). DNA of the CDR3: TGTGCCAGCAGTTACGGGACGGCGGAGACCCAGTACTTC. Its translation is CASSYGTAETQYF.

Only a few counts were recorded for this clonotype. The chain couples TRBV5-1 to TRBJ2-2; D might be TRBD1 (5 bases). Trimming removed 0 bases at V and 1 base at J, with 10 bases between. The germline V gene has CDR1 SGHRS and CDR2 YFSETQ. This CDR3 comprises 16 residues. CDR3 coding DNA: TGCGCCAGCAGCTTGGTAACAGGAATGAACACCGGGGAGCTGTTTTTT. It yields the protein CASSLVTGMNTGELFF.

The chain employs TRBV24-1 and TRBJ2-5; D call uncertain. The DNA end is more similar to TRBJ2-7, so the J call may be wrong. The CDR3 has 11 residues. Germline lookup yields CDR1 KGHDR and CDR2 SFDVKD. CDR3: CATRTPYEQYF. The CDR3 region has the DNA TGTGCCACCAGAACGCCCTACGAGCAGTACTTC.

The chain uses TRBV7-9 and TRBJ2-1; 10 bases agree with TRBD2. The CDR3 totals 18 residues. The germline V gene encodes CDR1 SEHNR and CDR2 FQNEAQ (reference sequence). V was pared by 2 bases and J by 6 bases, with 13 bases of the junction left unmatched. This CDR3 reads CASSLPLSTSGQSNEQFF. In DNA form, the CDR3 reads TGTGCCAGCAGCTTACCCCTGTCGACTAGCGGGCAATCCAATGAGCAGTTCTTC.

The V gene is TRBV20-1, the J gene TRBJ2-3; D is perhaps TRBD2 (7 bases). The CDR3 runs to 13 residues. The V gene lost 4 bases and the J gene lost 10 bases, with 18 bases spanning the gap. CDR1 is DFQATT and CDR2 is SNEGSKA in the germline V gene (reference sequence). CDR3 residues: CSATGGGVSPQYF. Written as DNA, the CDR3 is TGCAGTGCTACTGGGGGGGGCGTAAGCCCGCAGTATTTT.

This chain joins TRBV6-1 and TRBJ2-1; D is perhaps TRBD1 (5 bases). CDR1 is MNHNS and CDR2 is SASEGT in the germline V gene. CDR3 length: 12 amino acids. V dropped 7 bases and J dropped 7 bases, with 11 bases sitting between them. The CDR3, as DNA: TGTGCCAGCACTAAAAGGGGAAATGAGCAGTTCTTC. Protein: CASTKRGNEQFF.

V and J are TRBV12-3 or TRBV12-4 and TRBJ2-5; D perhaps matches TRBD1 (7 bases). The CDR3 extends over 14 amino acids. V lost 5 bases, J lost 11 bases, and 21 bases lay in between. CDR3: CASSVGQVNREQYF. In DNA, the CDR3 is TGTGCCAGCAGTGTTGGACAGGTTAACCGGGAGCAGTACTTC.

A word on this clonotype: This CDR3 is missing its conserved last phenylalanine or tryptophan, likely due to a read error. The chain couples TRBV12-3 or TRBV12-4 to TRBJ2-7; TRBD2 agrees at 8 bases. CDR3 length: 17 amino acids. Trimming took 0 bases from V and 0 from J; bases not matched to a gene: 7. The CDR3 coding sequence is TGTGCCAGCAGTTTAGCGGTTAGCGGGAAAGTCTCCTACGAGCAGTACTTA. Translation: CASSLAVSGKVSYEQYL.

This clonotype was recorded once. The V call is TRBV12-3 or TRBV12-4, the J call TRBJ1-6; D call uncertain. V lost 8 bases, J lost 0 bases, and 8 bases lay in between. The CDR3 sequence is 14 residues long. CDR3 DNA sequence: TGTGCCAGCCAAGAGGGCTCCTATAATTCACCCCTCCACTTT. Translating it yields CASQEGSYNSPLHF.

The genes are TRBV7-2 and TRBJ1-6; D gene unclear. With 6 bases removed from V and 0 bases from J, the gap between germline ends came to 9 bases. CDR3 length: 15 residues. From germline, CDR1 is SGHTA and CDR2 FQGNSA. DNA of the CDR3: TGTGCCAGCAGTCCCGCGGACTCCTATAATTCACCCCTCCACTTT. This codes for CASSPADSYNSPLHF.

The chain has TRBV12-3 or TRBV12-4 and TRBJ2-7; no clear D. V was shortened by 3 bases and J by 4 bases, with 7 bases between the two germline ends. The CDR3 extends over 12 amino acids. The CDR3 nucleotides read TGTGCCAGCAGTTTTAACATTTACGAGCAGTACTTC. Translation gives CASSFNIYEQYF.

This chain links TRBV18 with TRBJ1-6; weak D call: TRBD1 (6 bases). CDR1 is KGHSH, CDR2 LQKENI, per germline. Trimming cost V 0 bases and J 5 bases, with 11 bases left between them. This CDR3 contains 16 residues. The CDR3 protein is CASSPPARGHNSPLHF. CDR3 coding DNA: TGTGCCAGCTCACCACCGGCCAGGGGCCATAATTCACCCCTCCACTTT.